This T cell receptor (beta chain) originates from a study of blood T cell repertoires in COVID-19. For the study at large: The United States, Italy and Spain provided the acute and convalescent COVID-19 samples. PBMCs, B-cell-depleted T cells, or T cells provided the cDNA or gDNA that made up the material.

CDR1 is LNHDA, CDR2 SQIVND, per germline (reference sequence). The CDR3 loop spans 13 amino acids. Trimming removed 1 base from V and 7 bases from J, with 10 bases in between. In this sample, this clone turned up once. The table came from immunoSEQ multiplex PCR; TCRdb's copy has only in-frame clones and leaves some out. Of over 120,000 clones in the sample, roughly 90% are singletons; the top ten hold about 4.5%. Participants spanned ages about 18 to 100 years and resided in about two dozen US areas. Recovered Cohort 3 donors showed two negative PCRs, clearance, or symptom resolution. The sequenced material came from PBMCs or T cells enriched from blood (not recorded which). This sequence was found in a man between 45 and 60 years old who had recovered from COVID-19. The V gene is TRBV19, the J gene TRBJ1-2, with D unresolved. The CDR3 coding sequence is TGTGCCAGTAGTATAGTTTTGCGAAGTGGCTACACCTTC. Amino acid sequence: CASSIVLRSGYTF.